Only a few counts were recorded for the clone carrying this T cell receptor beta chain. This sample stems from a study of blood T cell repertoires in COVID-19. About the study: Researchers got acute and convalescent COVID-19 samples from the United States, Italy and Spain. Sources were T cells, B-cell-depleted T cells, or PBMCs; the material itself was cDNA or gDNA.

The CDR3 extends over 15 amino acids. Unmatched junction bases numbered 4, after V lost 4 bases and J lost 1 base. The germline gives CDR1 MNHEY, CDR2 SVGAGI. In the original processing: Reference gene primer amplification in the assay estimated nucleated cell counts. Produced via immunoSEQ multiplex PCR; TCRdb's table is partial and in-frame only. That table is the source of V, J and clone size, and D and trimming were worked out from the DNA. The table has roughly 250,000 clones, about 80% seen once. Source material: peripheral blood. This clonotype originated in a woman at least 80 years old with acute or convalescent COVID-19. The chain links TRBV6-5 to TRBJ1-5; 7 nucleotides line up with TRBD1. The CDR3 here is CASSLTGTSNQPQHF. CDR3 bases: TGTGCCAGCAGTTTGACAGGGACAAGCAATCAGCCCCAGCATTTT.